These 8 T cell receptor beta chains share one sample of origin, sequenced in a study of T-cell reconstitution after alpha-beta-depleted transplantation in children. A TCRbeta library incorporating unique molecular identifiers was prepared. TCRdb ran MiXCR on the PCR reads and lists one entry per CDR3 protein. The sample has about 610,000 distinct CDR3 sequences, about 11% seen once. Here the sequenced sample was PBMCs from the stem cell graft donor, taken from the stem cell graft. The receptors shown here come from a human donor who donated a stem cell graft to a child with acute myeloid leukemia.

This clonotype turned up a few times. This chain links TRBV20-1 with TRBJ2-3; the D is unclear. Trimming stripped 6 bases from V and 5 bases from J, with 6 bases between. The CDR3 extends over 10 amino acids. Germline CDR1 is DFQATT and CDR2 is SNEGSKA (reference sequence). The CDR3 is CSAPEDTQYF. The CDR3 region has the DNA TGCAGTGCCCCGGAAGATACGCAGTATTTT.

In its sample, this clonotype was seen a few times. The CDR3 nucleotides read TGTGCCAGCAGCCCATATCAAGGATTTCAAGAGACCCAGTACTTC. This sequence encodes CASSPYQGFQETQYF. The chain has TRBV3-1 and TRBJ2-5, with D hard to call. Trimming pared 4 bases from V and 2 bases from J, leaving 14 bases between. Germline lookup yields CDR1 LGHDT and CDR2 YNNKEL (reference sequence). The CDR3 is 15 amino acids.

This clonotype was counted at least ten times. V is TRBV12-3 or TRBV12-4 and J is TRBJ1-1, with D perhaps TRBD1 (6 bases). The CDR3 extends over 16 amino acids. Trimming removed 5 bases from V and 5 bases from J, with 21 bases in between. The CDR3 spells CASSPRQAATTTEAFF. The DNA for the CDR3 is TGTGCCAGCAGTCCCCGACAGGCGGCGACGACTACTGAAGCTTTCTTT.

This clonotype has more than one count but fewer than ten. CDR3 protein: CASSSPGGISYEQYF. The CDR3 DNA is TGTGCCAGCAGTTCCCCAGGGGGCATCTCCTACGAGCAGTACTTC. The J gene is TRBJ2-7, the V gene TRBV12-3 or TRBV12-4; TRBD1 matches 8 bases. V dropped 4 bases and J dropped 0; count of bases not matched to a gene: 5. The CDR3 totals 15 residues.

This clonotype was observed at least ten times. V is TRBV20-1 and J is TRBJ2-5; D is perhaps TRBD1 or TRBD2 (7 bases each). Between the trimmed V and J ends, which lost 3 bases and 4 bases, there was a span of 18 bases. Per germline, CDR1 DFQATT and CDR2 SNEGSKA (reference sequence). This CDR3 contains 15 residues. In DNA, the CDR3 is TGCAGTGCTAGGAATCCGACAGGGAGGGGAGAGACCCAGTACTTC. The encoded protein is CSARNPTGRGETQYF.

About this clonotype itself: Likely a read error: the CDR3 ends without its conserved phenylalanine or tryptophan. This chain uses TRBV19 with TRBJ1-5; D is ambiguous. The CDR3 extends over 14 amino acids. V was shortened by 5 bases and J by 5 bases, with 13 bases between the two germline ends. In germline, CDR1 is LNHDA, CDR2 SQIVND (reference sequence). The CDR3 bases are TGTGCCAGTAGTCCGCGGTTCGACTATCAGCCCCAGCATTCT. Protein product: CASSPRFDYQPQHS.

This clonotype showed up just a few times. This chain joins TRBV6-2 or TRBV6-3 and TRBJ1-1; 8 bases line up with TRBD1. This CDR3 is built from 16 residues. Germline V CDR1 and CDR2: MNHEY, SVGEGT. Trimming removed 2 bases from V and 2 bases from J; junction bases left unmatched: 7. The CDR3 nucleotides read TGTGCCAGCAGTTACGGGTTGGGACAGGCCAACACTGAAGCTTTCTTT. Translated, it gives CASSYGLGQANTEAFF.

The chain combines TRBV15 with TRBJ2-7; perhaps TRBD2 as D (5 bases). The CDR3 loop spans 15 amino acids. Trimming stripped 0 bases from V and 2 bases from J, with 11 bases between. CDR1 is LNHNV and CDR2 is YYDKDF in the germline V gene (reference sequence). CDR3 sequence: CATSRDVGVAYEQYF. In nucleotides, the CDR3 is TGTGCCACCAGCAGAGATGTGGGAGTAGCCTACGAGCAGTACTTC.